This T cell receptor beta chain appears in the sequencing data of a study of blood T cell repertoires in COVID-19. Study-level information: The origin of the acute and convalescent COVID-19 samples was the United States, Italy and Spain. Sources were T cells, B-cell-depleted T cells, or PBMCs; the material itself was cDNA or gDNA.

The CDR3 extends over 13 amino acids. The germline V gene encodes CDR1 SGHRS and CDR2 YFSETQ. The V gene lost 5 bases and the J gene lost 13 bases, with 21 bases spanning the gap. Authors' data handling: Quantification of nucleated cells was approximated via reference gene primer amplification. The method was immunoSEQ multiplex PCR; TCRdb's version includes in-frame clones alone and lacks a portion of them. The V and J calls and clone size come from that table; D and trimming were worked out from the DNA. This table has about 400,000 clones, roughly 90% appearing once. The sample consisted of peripheral blood. The V gene is TRBV5-1, the J gene TRBJ1-2, with D possibly being TRBD1 (6 bases). The TCR sequence derives from a woman between 25 and 40 years old with acute or convalescent COVID-19. This CDR3 is CASRADFGQMLTF. The CDR3 bases are TGCGCCAGCAGGGCCGATTTCGGACAGATGCTCACCTTC.